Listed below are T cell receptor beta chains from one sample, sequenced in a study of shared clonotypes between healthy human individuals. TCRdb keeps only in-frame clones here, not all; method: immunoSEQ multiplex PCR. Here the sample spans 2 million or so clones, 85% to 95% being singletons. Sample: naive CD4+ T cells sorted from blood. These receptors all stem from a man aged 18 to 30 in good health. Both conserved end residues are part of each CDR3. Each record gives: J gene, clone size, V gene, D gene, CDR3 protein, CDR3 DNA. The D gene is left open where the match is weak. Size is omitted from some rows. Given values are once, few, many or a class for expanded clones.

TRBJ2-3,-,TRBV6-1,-,CASSEVAGTDTQYF,TGTGCCAGCAGTGAAGTAGCGGGCACAGATACGCAGTATTTT
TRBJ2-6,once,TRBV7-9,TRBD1,CASSAHRGLAGANVLTF,TGTGCCAGCAGCGCGCACAGGGGGCTGGCTGGGGCCAACGTCCTGACTTTC
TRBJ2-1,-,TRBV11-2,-,CASNYDGTPDGNEQFF,TGTGCCAGCAACTACGACGGGACTCCCGACGGCAATGAGCAGTTCTTC
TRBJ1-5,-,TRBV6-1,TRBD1,CASGGQAINQPQHF,TGTGCCAGCGGGGGACAGGCTATCAATCAGCCCCAGCATTTT
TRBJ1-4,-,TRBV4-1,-,CASSQEWTGRGKLFF,TGCGCCAGCAGCCAGGAATGGACGGGGAGGGGAAAACTGTTTTTT
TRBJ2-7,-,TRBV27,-,CASSLGAASYEQYF,TGTGCCAGCAGTCTGGGGGCGGCATCCTACGAGCAGTACTTC
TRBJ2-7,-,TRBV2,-,CASSEGDWATYEQYF,TGTGCCAGCAGTGAAGGTGACTGGGCGACCTACGAGCAGTACTTC
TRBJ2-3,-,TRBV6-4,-,CASSDSFSTDTQYF,TGTGCCAGCAGTGACTCGTTTAGCACAGATACGCAGTATTTT
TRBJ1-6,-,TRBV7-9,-,CASSLDRQNYNSPLHF,TGTGCCAGCAGCTTAGATCGACAGAACTATAATTCACCCCTCCACTTT
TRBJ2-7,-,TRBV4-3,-,CASSQDVEREQYF,TGCGCCAGCAGCCAAGATGTGGAGCGGGAGCAGTACTTC
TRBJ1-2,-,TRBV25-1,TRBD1,CASSDGRGRGDGYTF,TGTGCCAGCAGTGATGGCAGGGGGCGCGGAGATGGCTACACCTTC
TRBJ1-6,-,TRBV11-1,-,CASAEGIASPLHF,TGTGCCAGCGCGGAGGGTATTGCTTCACCCCTCCACTTT
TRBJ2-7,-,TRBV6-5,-,CASKQGITYEQYF,TGTGCCAGCAAGCAGGGTATAACCTACGAGCAGTACTTC
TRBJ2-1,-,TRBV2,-,CATDAYNEQFF,TGTGCCACGGACGCTTACAATGAGCAGTTCTTC
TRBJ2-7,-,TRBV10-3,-,CAITPGSSYEQYF,TGTGCCATTACGCCAGGGAGCTCCTACGAGCAGTACTTC
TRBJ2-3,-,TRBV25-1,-,CASSQPGLGADTQYF,TGTGCCAGCAGCCAACCGGGACTTGGGGCAGATACGCAGTATTTT
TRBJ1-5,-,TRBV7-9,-,CASSDNDGSNQPQHF,TGTGCCAGCAGCGATAACGACGGGAGCAATCAGCCCCAGCATTTT
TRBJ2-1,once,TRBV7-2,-,CASSPAGLYNEQFF,TGTGCCAGCAGCCCGGCTGGCCTCTACAATGAGCAGTTCTTC
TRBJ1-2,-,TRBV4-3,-,CASSQGPQGDFYGYTF,TGCGCCAGCAGCCAAGGGCCCCAGGGAGACTTCTATGGCTACACCTTC
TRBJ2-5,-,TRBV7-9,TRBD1,CASSLQGALETQYF,TGTGCCAGCAGCCTACAGGGGGCGTTGGAGACCCAGTACTTC
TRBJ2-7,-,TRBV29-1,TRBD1,CSATTGQGQEQYF,TGCAGCGCCACTACCGGACAGGGCCAAGAGCAGTACTTC
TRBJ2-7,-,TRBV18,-,CASSRLQGVGYEQYF,TGTGCCAGCTCACGGCTACAGGGAGTAGGCTACGAGCAGTACTTC
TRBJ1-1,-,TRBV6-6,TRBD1,CASSYSPGQGTEAFF,TGTGCCAGCAGTTACTCTCCGGGACAGGGGACTGAAGCTTTCTTT
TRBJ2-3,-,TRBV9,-,CASSVGTDTQYF,TGTGCCAGCAGCGTAGGAACAGATACGCAGTATTTT
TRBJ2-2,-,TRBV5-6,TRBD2,CASSLSGVRTGELFF,TGTGCCAGCAGCTTAAGCGGGGTTCGGACCGGGGAGCTGTTTTTT
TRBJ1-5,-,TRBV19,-,CASRWGSLNSNQPQHF,TGTGCCAGTCGATGGGGAAGCCTCAATAGCAATCAGCCCCAGCATTTT
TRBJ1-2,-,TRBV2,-,CASSENRVKGYTF,TGTGCCAGCAGTGAAAACAGGGTGAAAGGCTACACCTTC
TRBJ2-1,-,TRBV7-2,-,CASSKPGVSYNEQFF,TGTGCCAGCAGCAAGCCCGGGGTTTCCTACAATGAGCAGTTCTTC
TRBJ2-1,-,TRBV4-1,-,CASSPLGVNEQFF,TGCGCCAGCAGCCCATTGGGAGTCAATGAGCAGTTCTTC
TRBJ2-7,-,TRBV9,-,CASSTRALSGDEQYF,TGTGCCAGCAGCACCCGGGCTCTCTCCGGCGACGAGCAGTACTTC
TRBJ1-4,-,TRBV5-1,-,CASSLEGLENEKLFF,TGCGCCAGCAGCTTAGAAGGGCTTGAAAATGAAAAACTGTTTTTT
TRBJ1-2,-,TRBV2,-,CASSEARSGPRYGYTF,TGTGCCAGCAGTGAAGCGCGATCGGGTCCGCGCTATGGCTACACCTTC
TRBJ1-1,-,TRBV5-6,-,CASSPNRDKSSRAFF,TGTGCCAGCAGCCCAAACCGGGACAAAAGCTCTAGGGCTTTCTTT
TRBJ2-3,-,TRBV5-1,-,CASSQGQGAGGPSDTQYF,TGCGCCAGCAGCCAGGGACAGGGCGCGGGAGGCCCTTCAGATACGCAGTATTTT